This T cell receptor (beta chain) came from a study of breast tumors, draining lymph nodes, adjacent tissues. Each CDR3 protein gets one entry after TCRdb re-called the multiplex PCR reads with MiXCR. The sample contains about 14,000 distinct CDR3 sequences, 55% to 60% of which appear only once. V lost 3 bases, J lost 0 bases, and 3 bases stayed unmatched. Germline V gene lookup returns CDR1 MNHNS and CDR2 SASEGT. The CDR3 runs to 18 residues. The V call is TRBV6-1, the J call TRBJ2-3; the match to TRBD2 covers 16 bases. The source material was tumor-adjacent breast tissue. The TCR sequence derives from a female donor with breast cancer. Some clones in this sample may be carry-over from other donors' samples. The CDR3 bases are TGTGCCAGCAGTGACTGGGGACTAGCGGGAGGGAGCACAGATACGCAGTATTTT. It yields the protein CASSDWGLAGGSTDTQYF.